This record concerns one T cell receptor beta chain sequence. The sample is drawn from a study of blood T cell repertoires in COVID-19. V was pared by 6 bases and J by 3 bases, with 12 bases between. Germline-derived CDR1 and CDR2 are MDHEN and SYDVKM. The CDR3 contains 13 residues. Generated by immunoSEQ multiplex PCR, the TCRdb table keeps only in-frame clones and is missing some. The data show 90,000 to 120,000 clones, with 91% seen just once and roughly 5.5% held by the top ten. The V call is TRBV28, the J call TRBJ2-7; the D gene is possibly TRBD1 (6 bases). Specimen: peripheral blood. This TCR was recovered from a human donor in a cohort sampled during active COVID-19. CDR3 bases: TGTGCCAGCAGCCGGGACAAGCACTACGAGCAGTACTTC. The encoded protein is CASSRDKHYEQYF.